This T cell receptor beta chain was sequenced for a study of blood T cell repertoires in COVID-19. Overall study: T cells, B-cell-depleted T cells, or PBMCs supplied cDNA or gDNA.

The protocol was immunoSEQ multiplex PCR, while the TCRdb copy is restricted to in-frame clones and leaves out a portion. The repertoire holds 60,000 to 90,000 clones, around 83% seen once, with approximately 11% in the top ten. Seattle researchers signed up patients amid active infection and tracked them longitudinally. Trimming left V 4 bases short and J 8 bases short, with 16 bases between. The CDR3 has 14 amino acids. The germline V gene encodes CDR1 SGHRS and CDR2 YFSETQ. The sample consisted of peripheral blood. This chain connects TRBV5-1 to TRBJ2-1; a weak D match, TRBD2 (6 bases). The clonotype was recovered from a man in his 60s with COVID-19, enrolled during active disease. The CDR3: CASSPRAGFDEQFF. The CDR3 DNA reads TGCGCCAGCAGCCCGCGGGCGGGGTTCGATGAGCAGTTCTTC.